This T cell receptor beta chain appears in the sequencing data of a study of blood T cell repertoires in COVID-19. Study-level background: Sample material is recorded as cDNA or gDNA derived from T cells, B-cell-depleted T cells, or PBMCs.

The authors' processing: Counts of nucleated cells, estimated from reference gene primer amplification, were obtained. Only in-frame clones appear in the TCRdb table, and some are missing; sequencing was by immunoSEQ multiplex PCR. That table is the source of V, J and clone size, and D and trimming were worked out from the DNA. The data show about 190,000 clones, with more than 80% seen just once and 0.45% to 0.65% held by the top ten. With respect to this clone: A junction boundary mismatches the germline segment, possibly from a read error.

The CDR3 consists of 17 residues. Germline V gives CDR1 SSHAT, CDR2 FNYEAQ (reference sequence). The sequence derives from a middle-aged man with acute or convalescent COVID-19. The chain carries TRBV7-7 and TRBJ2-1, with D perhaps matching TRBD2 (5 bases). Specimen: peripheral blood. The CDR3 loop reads CASSPDRIGSSYNEQFF. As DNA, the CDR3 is TGTGCTAGCAGCCCCGACCGTATTGGGAGCTCCTACAATGAGCAGTTCTTC.